The source of this T cell receptor beta chain is a study of response to subunit inactivated influenza vaccine. Germline V CDR1 and CDR2: SQVTM, ANQGSEA. This CDR3 comprises 14 residues. V shed 3 bases, J shed 7 bases, and the junction held 9 bases outside the gene matches. Whole-study findings and limits: That few new T cells are recruited by each seasonal influenza vaccination was the authors' suggestion.

This clonotype was picked up a small number of times. What it binds is not known. TCRdb redid the calling of the RT-PCR reads with MiXCR, one entry per CDR3 protein. Altogether roughly 790,000 distinct CDR3 sequences are present, less than 25% being singletons, with the ten largest covering roughly 10%. The sequences come from PBMCs from blood, collected roughly 5 days after vaccination. This TCR was sampled from a man in his fifties or sixties who received an inactivated influenza vaccine. The V and J genes are TRBV29-1 and TRBJ2-1, with 7 bases fitting TRBD2. CDR3 sequence (DNA): TGCAGCGTTGACCCGGGAGGAGAGATAAATGAGCAGTTCTTC. This gives the protein CSVDPGGEINEQFF.